The 30 T cell receptor beta chains below all came from one sample that was sequenced in a study of blood T cell repertoires in COVID-19. The assay was immunoSEQ multiplex PCR, and TCRdb's table has in-frame clones only and misses some. The repertoire holds more than 150,000 clones, with approximately 91% as singletons. Sequenced material: peripheral blood. Receptors were obtained from a man in his forties with acute or convalescent COVID-19.

The chain has TRBV29-1 and TRBJ2-5; TRBD2 is a possible D gene (6 bases). The CDR3 is made up of 12 amino acids. V lost 6 bases and J 2 bases, leaving 10 bases between the germline ends. Germline CDR1 reads SQVTM; CDR2 reads ANQGSEA. CDR3 nucleotides: TGCAGCGTCGGGACTGGACAAGAGACCCAGTACTTC. Translated, it gives CSVGTGQETQYF.

The V gene is TRBV6-5, the J gene TRBJ2-7; 12 positions agree with TRBD1. The CDR3 is made up of 13 amino acids. Germline CDR1 is MNHEY and CDR2 is SVGAGI. The V and J ends lost 10 bases and 9 bases, in that order; junction bases with no gene match: 10. CDR3 DNA sequence: TGTGCCATTCCGGGACAGGGGGCTAAAGGGCAGTACTTC. Amino acids: CAIPGQGAKGQYF.

This clone was detected only a few times. The chain is built from TRBV4-1 and TRBJ1-5; possibly TRBD1 for D (6 bases). The CDR3 covers 17 residues. The germline V gene encodes CDR1 MGHRA and CDR2 YSYEKL. Trimming took off 0 bases at V and 2 bases at J, with 14 bases between the two ends. The CDR3 bases are TGCGCCAGCAGCCAAGACCCGGACAGAAAGGGCAATCAGCCCCAGCATTTT. The encoded protein is CASSQDPDRKGNQPQHF.

This clone was detected a few times. The V gene is TRBV6-5, the J gene TRBJ1-1, with no clear D. The CDR3 spans 10 residues. The V gene lost 7 bases and the J gene lost 5 bases, with 5 bases spanning the gap. Germline CDR1 MNHEY, CDR2 SVGAGI. CDR3 sequence (DNA): TGTGCCAGCATCTTTACTGAAGCTTTCTTT. Residues: CASIFTEAFF.

On this clone: One end of the junction is discordant with germline, which a read error may explain. This sequence joins TRBV18 and TRBJ1-2; possible D gene TRBD1, 5 bases. The CDR3 extends over 13 amino acids. Germline lookup yields CDR1 KGHSH and CDR2 LQKENI. The CDR3 bases are TGTGCCAGCTCATCGTCCCAGACAGCCCTCATCTTCTTC. Amino acids: CASSSSQTALIFF.

The rearrangement joins TRBV28 to TRBJ2-7; D perhaps matches TRBD1 (6 bases). Germline V gives CDR1 MDHEN, CDR2 SYDVKM. V dropped 5 bases and J dropped 3 bases, with 11 bases sitting between them. The CDR3 is 13 residues long. DNA for the CDR3: TGTGCCAGCAGTCTTGGACAGAACTACGAGCAGTACTTC. Translating it yields CASSLGQNYEQYF.

The gene calls are TRBV9 and TRBJ2-2; TRBD2 might be the D (6 bases). V lost 7 bases and J lost 5, with 15 bases in between. The germline V gene has CDR1 SGDLS and CDR2 YYNGEE. This CDR3 region has 14 residues. The CDR3 DNA follows: TGTGCCAGCTCCGGGGCTCGGGGGACCGGGGAGCTGTTTTTT. It encodes CASSGARGTGELFF.

This clone was observed once. This chain joins TRBV2 and TRBJ2-5; maybe TRBD2 (6 bases). CDR3 length equals 12 residues. Germline V lookup: CDR1 SNHLY, CDR2 FYNNEI. The V end lost 4 bases, the J end lost 5 bases, and 8 bases lay between the germline ends. The CDR3 protein is CASSVGRETQYF. Written as DNA, the CDR3 is TGTGCCAGCAGTGTAGGGAGGGAGACCCAGTACTTC.

The V gene is TRBV7-9, the J gene TRBJ1-6; no reliable D call. The ends were cut back, 1 base at V and 9 bases at J, with 4 bases in the middle. Germline values: CDR1 SEHNR, CDR2 FQNEAQ (reference sequence). The CDR3 consists of 12 residues. For the CDR3, the DNA is TGTGCCAGCAGCTTAGTATCTTCACCCCTCCACTTT. The encoded protein is CASSLVSSPLHF.

This clone occurred once. V is TRBV5-4 and J is TRBJ2-1, with 14 bases aligning to TRBD2. Germline trimming cut 0 bases from V and 12 bases from J; bases unmatched to any gene: 5. The germline gives CDR1 SGHNT, CDR2 YYREEE (reference sequence). This CDR3 is built from 15 residues. CDR3: CASSLVGLAGVGQFF. DNA for the CDR3: TGTGCCAGCAGCTTGGTGGGACTAGCGGGGGTAGGGCAGTTCTTC.

This chain uses TRBV11-2 with TRBJ2-3; 8 positions agree with TRBD2. CDR3 length equals 17 residues. Trimming removed 5 bases from V and 1 base from J; junction bases left unmatched: 11. The germline V gene encodes CDR1 SGHAT and CDR2 FQNNGV. CDR3 region: CASSQPRAGARTDTQYF. The CDR3 DNA is TGTGCCAGCAGCCAACCTAGAGCGGGGGCCCGCACAGATACGCAGTATTTT.

The rearrangement joins TRBV9 to TRBJ2-5; TRBD2 aligns across 8 bases. The J segment lost 5 bases and the V segment lost 3 bases, leaving 6 bases of the junction unmatched. The CDR3 is 14 amino acids. Germline CDR1 and CDR2: SGDLS and YYNGEE. The CDR3 sequence is CASSAGGAVETQYF. DNA of the CDR3: TGTGCCAGCAGCGCCGGGGGGGCGGTGGAGACCCAGTACTTC.

The V and J genes are TRBV5-5 and TRBJ2-7; 8 bases agree with TRBD1. CDR1 is SGHKS, CDR2 YYEKEE, per germline (reference sequence). The CDR3 runs to 14 residues. After removal of 4 bases from V and 4 bases from J, the junction contained 7 bases not matched to a gene. The DNA for the CDR3 is TGTGCCAGCAGCGCTGGGACAGGAGCTTACGAGCAGTACTTC. Translating it yields CASSAGTGAYEQYF.

The J gene is TRBJ1-1, the V gene TRBV20-1, with D possibly TRBD1 on 6 matching bases. The CDR3 runs to 12 residues. Deletions cut 5 bases from V and 4 bases from J, with 11 bases between. In germline, CDR1 is DFQATT, CDR2 SNEGSKA (reference sequence). The CDR3 nucleotides are TGCAGTGCTGGTGGACAGCTCACTGAAGCTTTCTTT. Encoded protein: CSAGGQLTEAFF.

The rearrangement uses TRBV3-1 (or the pseudogene TRBV3-2) and TRBJ1-2, with D unclear. Per germline, CDR1 LGHDT and CDR2 YNNKEL (reference sequence). The ends were cut back, 0 bases at V and 2 bases at J, with 7 bases in the middle. This CDR3 has 14 residues. The CDR3, as DNA: TGTGCCAGCAGCCAAGATCCAGTCAACTATGGCTACACCTTC. As protein: CASSQDPVNYGYTF.

V gene TRBV28 combines with J gene TRBJ2-3, with D possibly matching TRBD2 (7 bases). V gave up 4 bases and J gave up 5 bases, with 16 bases separating them. The V gene's germline CDR1 is MDHEN and CDR2 SYDVKM. The CDR3 is made up of 15 amino acids. The CDR3 protein is CASSSPGGLVDTQYF. DNA of the CDR3: TGTGCCAGCAGTTCCCCGGGGGGCCTGGTAGATACGCAGTATTTT.

As to this clone: The identical CDR3 is also encoded by other nucleotide sequences in the sample. The V call is TRBV6-5, the J call TRBJ1-1; D might be TRBD1 (6 bases). Trimming stripped 2 bases from V and 0 bases from J, with 7 bases between. Per the germline V gene, CDR1 is MNHEY and CDR2 is SVGAGI. CDR3 length equals 14 residues. CDR3 sequence (DNA): TGTGCCAGCAGTTACGGACAGATGAACACTGAAGCTTTCTTT. This translates into CASSYGQMNTEAFF.

The chain carries TRBV19 and TRBJ1-4; a weak D match, TRBD1 (6 bases). Trimming left V 4 bases short and J 0 bases short, with 12 bases between. CDR1 LNHDA and CDR2 SQIVND come from the germline V gene (reference sequence). The CDR3 contains 16 residues. The CDR3 is CASSRDRPATNEKLFF. The CDR3 DNA sequence: TGTGCCAGTAGTAGAGACAGGCCTGCAACTAATGAAAAACTGTTTTTT.

This chain joins TRBV2 and TRBJ1-1, with 8 nucleotides matching TRBD1. The trim removed 8 bases at V and 8 bases at J, leaving 13 bases unmatched. CDR1 and CDR2 from the germline V gene are SNHLY and FYNNEI. The CDR3 spans 14 residues. CDR3 DNA sequence: TGTGCCAGCTTACTGCCCGGGACAGGCGTCGAAGCTTTCTTT. Translated, it gives CASLLPGTGVEAFF.

This chain connects TRBV29-1 to TRBJ1-5; perhaps TRBD1 as D (5 bases). The V gene lost 4 bases and the J gene lost 7 bases, with 11 bases spanning the gap. This CDR3 is built from 12 residues. CDR1 SQVTM and CDR2 ANQGSEA come from the germline V gene. CDR3 amino acids: CSVGDSFQPQHF. The CDR3 coding sequence is TGCAGCGTTGGCGACAGTTTCCAGCCCCAGCATTTT.

V is TRBV6-6 and J is TRBJ1-4; a weak D match, TRBD1 (5 bases). Trimming pared 5 bases from V and 4 bases from J, leaving 11 bases between. From germline, CDR1 is MNHNY and CDR2 SVGAGI (reference sequence). The CDR3 has 14 residues. The CDR3: CASSPDRLNEKLFF. In nucleotides, the CDR3 is TGTGCCAGCAGTCCTGACAGACTTAATGAAAAACTGTTTTTT.

The rearrangement joins TRBV25-1 to TRBJ2-2; TRBD1 agrees at 7 bases. This CDR3 comprises 16 residues. Germline-derived CDR1 and CDR2 are MGHDK and SYGVNS. V was pared by 1 base and J by 6 bases, with 8 bases of the junction left unmatched. The CDR3 bases are TGTGCCAGCAGTGAATTGGGGGCGACAGGGTCCGGGGAGCTGTTTTTT. Amino acid sequence: CASSELGATGSGELFF. The complete variable domain, with remaining parts taken from reference TRBV25-1 and TRBJ2-2, reads EADIYQTPRYLVIGTGKKITLECSQTMGHDKMYWYQQDPGMELHLIHYSYGVNSTEKGDLSSESTVSRIRTEHFPLTLESARPSHTSQYLCASSELGATGSGELFFGEGSRLTVL.

In DNA form, the CDR3 reads TGTGCCAGCAGCCTAGACGGGGTCGCCATATATTTT. Translating it yields CASSLDGVAIYF. The rearrangement uses TRBV7-9 and TRBJ1-3, with D hard to call. Trimming pared 5 bases from V and 11 bases from J, leaving 13 bases between. The CDR3 is 12 amino acids. CDR1 and CDR2 from the germline V gene are SEHNR and FQNEAQ (reference sequence).

The chain has TRBV6-5 and TRBJ1-1; D gene ambiguous. V dropped 2 bases and J dropped 5 bases, with 9 bases sitting between them. Germline V gene sequence: CDR1 MNHEY, CDR2 SVGAGI. The CDR3 has 13 amino acids. The CDR3 DNA reads as TGTGCCAGCAGTTACGGTGAGGGAACTGAAGCTTTCTTT. Encoded protein: CASSYGEGTEAFF.

CDR3 coding DNA: TGTGCCAGCAGTGACAGGGCGATCTCCTACGAGCAGTACTTC. This sequence encodes CASSDRAISYEQYF. The genes are TRBV2 and TRBJ2-7; D might be TRBD1 (5 bases). The CDR3 has 14 amino acids. CDR1 is SNHLY, CDR2 FYNNEI, per germline. Trimming pared 3 bases from V and 0 bases from J, leaving 9 bases between.

This chain uses TRBV4-2 with TRBJ1-2; D remains ambiguous. The V and J ends lost 0 bases and 2 bases respectively, with 10 bases between them. Germline CDR1 is LGHNA and CDR2 is YNFKEQ. This CDR3 is built from 15 residues. The CDR3, as DNA: TGTGCCAGCAGCCAAGAGGAACAGCTCAACTATGGCTACACCTTC. It encodes CASSQEEQLNYGYTF.

The J gene is TRBJ2-2, the V gene TRBV7-2, with 7 bases that match TRBD1. The CDR3 totals 14 residues. From germline, CDR1 is SGHTA and CDR2 FQGNSA. V lost 5 bases, J lost 8 bases, and 8 bases stayed unmatched. As DNA, the CDR3 is TGTGCCAGCAGCCTATGGACAGGATCGGGGGAGCTGTTTTTT. Translation gives CASSLWTGSGELFF.

The gene calls are TRBV5-1 and TRBJ2-3, with 7 bases identical to TRBD1. V was pared by 1 base and J by 2 bases, with 4 bases of the junction left unmatched. Germline V gene sequence: CDR1 SGHRS, CDR2 YFSETQ. The CDR3 runs 15 residues. Written as DNA, the CDR3 is TGCGCCAGCAGCTTGACGGGACAGCCCACAGATACGCAGTATTTT. As protein: CASSLTGQPTDTQYF. The full variable domain, in which reference TRBV5-1 and TRBJ2-3 provide the parts outside the CDR3, is KAGVTQTPRYLIKTRGQQVTLSCSPISGHRSVSWYQQTPGQGLQFLFEYFSETQRNKGNFPGRFSGRQFSNSRSEMNVSTLELGDSALYLCASSLTGQPTDTQYFGPGTRLTVL.

The CDR3: CASSPPAGSAGANVLTF. The CDR3 nucleotides are TGTGCCAGCTCACCACCGGCTGGTAGCGCTGGGGCCAACGTCCTGACTTTC. V is TRBV18 and J is TRBJ2-6, with a possible D match to TRBD2 (5 bases). V was shortened by 0 bases and J by 2 bases, with 11 bases between the two germline ends. The CDR3 runs to 17 residues. Germline V CDR1 and CDR2: KGHSH, LQKENI.

The chain combines TRBV7-8 with TRBJ2-1; 15 bases are shared with TRBD2. The CDR3 runs 20 residues. CDR1 is SGHVS, CDR2 FQNEAQ, per germline. Trimming cost V 3 bases and J 0 bases; bases outside gene matches: 9. The DNA for the CDR3 is TGTGCCAGCAGCTTTATCGGGACTAGCGGGGGGCCCTCCTCCTACAATGAGCAGTTCTTC. Translating it yields CASSFIGTSGGPSSYNEQFF. Filled out from reference TRBV7-8 and TRBJ2-1, the complete variable domain reads GAGVSQSPRYKVAKRGQDVALRCDPISGHVSLFWYQQALGQGPEFLTYFQNEAQLDKSGLPSDRFFAERPEGSVSTLKIQRTQQEDSAVYLCASSFIGTSGGPSSYNEQFFGPGTRLTVL.